This TCR beta chain was sequenced for a study of CD8 T cells in Susac syndrome. RNA amounts of about 0.5 to 1 ug underwent reverse transcription with random hexamers. TCRdb re-analysed the immunoSEQ multiplex PCR reads in MiXCR, keeping a single row per CDR3 protein. The sample lists around 200,000 distinct CDR3 sequences; just under 95% were seen once. The ends were cut back, 2 bases at V and 1 base at J, with 11 bases in the middle. This CDR3 has 15 amino acids. Looked up from germline, CDR1 is LNHNV and CDR2 is YYDKDF (reference sequence). Sequencing was performed on CD4+ T cells from PBMCs. The gene calls are TRBV15 and TRBJ2-5; D is tentatively TRBD1 or TRBD2 (5 bases each). The clonotype originates from a human donor with Susac syndrome. The CDR3 here is CATSRRDGFQETQYF. For the CDR3, the DNA is TGTGCCACCAGCAGAAGGGACGGCTTCCAAGAGACCCAGTACTTC.